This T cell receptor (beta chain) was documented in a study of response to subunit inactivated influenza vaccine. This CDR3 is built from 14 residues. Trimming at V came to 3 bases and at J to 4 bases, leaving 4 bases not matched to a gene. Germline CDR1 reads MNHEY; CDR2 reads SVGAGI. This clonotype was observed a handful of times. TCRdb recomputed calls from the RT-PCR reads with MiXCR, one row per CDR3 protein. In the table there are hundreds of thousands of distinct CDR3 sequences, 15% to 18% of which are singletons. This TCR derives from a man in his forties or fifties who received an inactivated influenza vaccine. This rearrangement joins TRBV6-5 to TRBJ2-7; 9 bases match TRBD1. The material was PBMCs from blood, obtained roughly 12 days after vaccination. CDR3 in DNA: TGTGCCAGCAGTTATGGGACAGGGAGATACGAGCAGTACTTC. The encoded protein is CASSYGTGRYEQYF.